Here is one T cell receptor beta chain with its context. These data come from a study of blood T cell repertoires in COVID-19. Whole-study context: Nucleic acid was either cDNA or gDNA, and it came from T cells, B-cell-depleted T cells, or PBMCs.

Produced via immunoSEQ multiplex PCR; TCRdb's table is partial and in-frame only. This table holds approximately 450,000 clones, 75% to 90% found once. Germline V lookup: CDR1 MDHEN, CDR2 SYDVKM. The length of the CDR3 is 19 residues. After removal of 5 bases from V and 3 bases from J, the junction contained 18 bases not matched to a gene. The J gene is TRBJ2-2, the V gene TRBV28; 7 nucleotides match TRBD2. The sample was peripheral blood. This TCR derives from a woman under 40 with acute or convalescent COVID-19. The CDR3 is CASSPSPGLHSLDTGELFF. The CDR3 DNA reads TGTGCCAGCAGTCCATCACCGGGACTACATTCCTTGGACACCGGGGAGCTGTTTTTT.